One sample yielded the 19 T cell receptor beta chains listed below, sequenced in a study of T cell responses to AZD1222 COVID-19 vaccine (dated by TCRdb to the early 2020s). The library was made by the immunoSEQ multiplex PCR assay. In its TCRdb copy, this immuneACCESS table keeps in-frame sequences only and misses some clones. Where compared with another copy, unresolved V genes explain less than half of these, and the others have no known cause. Across this sample there are about 150,000 clones, with approximately 85% seen only once. The leading ten clones occupy 8% of the sample. The time point label, as the study defines it: baseline before first vaccination. This specimen was peripheral blood, taken on day 0 of AZD1222 vaccination. The source is an adult in good health.

The rearrangement uses TRBV19 and TRBJ1-1, with 8 bases identical to TRBD1. This CDR3 contains 14 residues. Looked up from germline, CDR1 is LNHDA and CDR2 is SQIVND (reference sequence). V lost 6 bases to trimming and J lost 4 bases; unmatched junction nucleotides: 7. The CDR3 sequence is CASRDRGGGTEAFF. For the CDR3, the DNA is TGTGCCAGTAGAGACAGGGGTGGGGGCACTGAAGCTTTCTTT.

The CDR3 DNA follows: TGTGCCAGCAGCTCCCAGAAGGGGACTGAAGCTTTCTTT. Translation: CASSSQKGTEAFF. The chain employs TRBV11-3 and TRBJ1-1; TRBD1 is a possible D gene (5 bases). Germline CDR1 SGHNT, CDR2 YENEEA. V lost 4 bases, J lost 5 bases, and 11 bases lay in between. The CDR3 covers 13 residues.

The V and J genes are TRBV7-9 and TRBJ1-1; no firm D call. Trimming removed 1 base from V and 6 bases from J, with 9 bases in between. The CDR3 has 13 residues. The germline gives CDR1 SEHNR, CDR2 FQNEAQ (reference sequence). CDR3 sequence (DNA): TGTGCCAGCAGCTTAGTGTCGGGGTCTGAAGCTTTCTTT. Translation: CASSLVSGSEAFF.

The chain employs TRBV6-4 and TRBJ2-1, with TRBD1 matching 7 bases. CDR3 length equals 14 residues. The germline V gene has CDR1 MRHNA and CDR2 SNTAGT. V was pared by 4 bases and J by 0 bases, with 0 bases of the junction left unmatched. CDR3 sequence (DNA): TGTGCCAGCAGTGGGGACAGCTCCTACAATGAGCAGTTCTTC. Translated, it gives CASSGDSSYNEQFF.

V gene TRBV27 combines with J gene TRBJ1-1, with 7 bases fitting TRBD1. After removal of 0 bases from V and 1 base from J, the junction contained 5 bases not matched to a gene. This CDR3 comprises 16 residues. In germline, CDR1 is MNHEY, CDR2 SMNVEV (reference sequence). This CDR3 is CASSLSLTGRNTEAFF. CDR3 nucleotides: TGTGCCAGCAGTTTATCCTTGACAGGGCGGAACACTGAAGCTTTCTTT.

The CDR3, as DNA: TGTGCCAGCAGTTTAAGCCAGGGGGTCTACGAGCAGTACTTC. Translating gives CASSLSQGVYEQYF. The rearrangement links TRBV27 to TRBJ2-7, with 7 bases aligning to TRBD1. The CDR3 runs 14 residues. Unmatched junction bases numbered 4, after V lost 2 bases and J lost 3 bases. Looked up from germline, CDR1 is MNHEY and CDR2 is SMNVEV (reference sequence).

This clone was seen a single time. The V call is TRBV13, the J call TRBJ2-1; the D call may be TRBD1 or TRBD2 (6 bases each). V was trimmed by 5 bases and J by 0 bases, leaving 14 bases between them. There are 16 residues in the CDR3. Germline V gene sequence: CDR1 PRHDT, CDR2 FYEKMQ (reference sequence). CDR3 amino acids: CASSAEGGFSYNEQFF. CDR3 in DNA: TGTGCCAGCAGCGCCGAAGGGGGGTTCTCCTACAATGAGCAGTTCTTC. The entire variable domain, with the rest obtained from reference TRBV13 and TRBJ2-1, is as follows: AAGVIQSPRHLIKEKRETATLKCYPIPRHDTVYWYQQGPGQDPQFLISFYEKMQSDKGSIPDRFSAQQFSDYHSELNMSSLELGDSALYFCASSAEGGFSYNEQFFGPGTRLTVL.

The rearrangement uses TRBV7-9 and TRBJ2-7; D not resolved. CDR1 and CDR2 (germline): SEHNR, FQNEAQ (reference sequence). The CDR3 is 15 residues long. V lost 5 bases and J 4 bases, leaving 18 bases between the germline ends. The CDR3 DNA reads as TGTGCCAGCAGCGACGACCGGGCGAGCATATACGAGCAGTACTTC. Translated, it gives CASSDDRASIYEQYF.

The rearrangement joins TRBV5-1 to TRBJ1-2; D unresolved. The ends were cut back, 4 bases at V and 8 bases at J, with 9 bases in the middle. Germline-derived CDR1 and CDR2 are SGHRS and YFSETQ. CDR3 length equals 11 residues. In DNA, the CDR3 is TGCGCCAGCAGCCCGGACGAAGGCTACACCTTC. It codes for CASSPDEGYTF.

This chain uses TRBV29-1 with TRBJ1-2; 8 bases are a match to TRBD1. Germline CDR1 and CDR2: SQVTM and ANQGSEA. Trimming at V came to 6 bases and at J to 4 bases, leaving 10 bases not matched to a gene. The CDR3 covers 14 residues. DNA of the CDR3: TGCAGCGTGTCGACAGGGGACAAGGTCTATGGCTACACCTTC. Translating it yields CSVSTGDKVYGYTF.

V is TRBV6-5 and J is TRBJ1-3; TRBD1 agrees at 7 bases. CDR3 length: 15 amino acids. V lost 8 bases and J lost 0; bases outside the gene matches: 7. Germline CDR1 is MNHEY and CDR2 is SVGAGI. CDR3: CASGGTAVSGNTIYF. CDR3 DNA: TGTGCCAGCGGGGGGACAGCCGTCTCTGGAAACACCATATATTTT.

This clone was seen once. This chain joins TRBV4-2 and TRBJ2-1, with 9 positions matching TRBD1. Germline lookup yields CDR1 LGHNA and CDR2 YNFKEQ. This CDR3 is 15 amino acids long. V shed 1 base, J shed 6 bases, and the junction held 4 bases outside the gene matches. The CDR3 sequence is CASSQAAGQGNEQFF. In DNA form, the CDR3 reads TGTGCCAGCAGCCAAGCCGCGGGACAGGGCAATGAGCAGTTCTTC.

This rearrangement joins TRBV9 to TRBJ2-2; 8 bases line up with TRBD1. CDR3 size: 15 residues. Germline assignment: CDR1 SGDLS and CDR2 YYNGEE. The V segment lost 5 bases and the J segment 1 base; nucleotides outside the gene matches: 4. In nucleotides, the CDR3 is TGTGCCAGCAGTTTCGGACAGGGGAACACCGGGGAGCTGTTTTTT. Encoded protein: CASSFGQGNTGELFF.

The chain couples TRBV30 to TRBJ2-3, with no clear D. The CDR3 is 12 residues long. V was cut by 1 base and J by 1 base, with 3 bases left in between. Germline assignment: CDR1 GTSNPN and CDR2 SVGIG (reference sequence). The CDR3 DNA sequence: TGTGCCTGGAGTGGTGGCACAGATACGCAGTATTTT. Translated, it gives CAWSGGTDTQYF. The full variable domain, rest sourced from reference TRBV30 and TRBJ2-3, is SQTIHQWPATLVQPVGSPLSLECTVEGTSNPNLYWYRQAAGRGLQLLFYSVGIGQISSEVPQNLSASRPQDRQFILSSKKLLLSDSGFYLCAWSGGTDTQYFGPGTRLTVL.

This rearrangement joins TRBV15 to TRBJ1-4, with 9 bases fitting TRBD1. Germline trimming cut 0 bases from V and 8 bases from J; bases unmatched to any gene: 7. The CDR3 runs to 16 residues. The germline V gene encodes CDR1 LNHNV and CDR2 YYDKDF (reference sequence). The CDR3 region has the DNA TGTGCCACCAGCAGAGATCCCGGGACAGGGTGGGAAAAACTGTTTTTT. Encoded protein: CATSRDPGTGWEKLFF.

Here the CDR3 DNA reads TGTGCCTGGTGCCCCGTTGACCGGACGCGTGAAAAACTGTTTTTT. This gives the protein CAWCPVDRTREKLFF. The rearrangement links TRBV30 to TRBJ1-4, with D unclear. CDR1 is GTSNPN and CDR2 is SVGIG in the germline V gene (reference sequence). V lost 5 bases and J 7 bases, leaving 20 bases between the germline ends. CDR3 length: 15 residues.

This clone is a singleton in its sample. V and J are TRBV19 and TRBJ2-1; D could derive from TRBD1 or TRBD2 (5 bases each). The CDR3 totals 16 residues. In germline, CDR1 is LNHDA, CDR2 SQIVND (reference sequence). V was trimmed by 7 bases and J by 4 bases, leaving 20 bases between them. Written as DNA, the CDR3 is TGTGCCAGTAACCGTCTAGCCGGGGCCTCATACAATGAGCAGTTCTTC. This gives the protein CASNRLAGASYNEQFF.

V gene TRBV7-8 combines with J gene TRBJ2-7; 7 positions agree with TRBD1. The CDR3 length is 16 residues. The V gene end was trimmed by 5 bases and the J gene end by 3 bases; junction bases not matched to a gene: 13. CDR1 SGHVS and CDR2 FQNEAQ come from the germline V gene. CDR3 bases: TGTGCCAGCAGCCGGGAAATAGGGGGCCGGGACTACGAGCAGTACTTC. Its protein is CASSREIGGRDYEQYF. Full variable domain (outside the CDR3, taken from reference TRBV7-8 and TRBJ2-7): GAGVSQSPRYKVAKRGQDVALRCDPISGHVSLFWYQQALGQGPEFLTYFQNEAQLDKSGLPSDRFFAERPEGSVSTLKIQRTQQEDSAVYLCASSREIGGRDYEQYFGPGTRLTVT.

J is TRBJ1-5 and V is TRBV5-1; tentative D call: TRBD1 (6 bases). Trimming pared 0 bases from V and 8 bases from J, leaving 15 bases between. Germline V gene data show CDR1 as SGHRS and CDR2 as YFSETQ. This CDR3 comprises 15 residues. The DNA for the CDR3 is TGCGCCAGCAGCTTGGGACAGGCGAACTACGAGCCCCAGCATTTT. Amino acids: CASSLGQANYEPQHF.